Below are 10 T cell receptor beta chains sequenced from a single sample in a study of OX40 agonist ivuxolimab in advanced cancers. Sequencing used immunoSEQ multiplex PCR; TCRdb keeps in-frame clones, though not all of them. The sample has around 92,000 clones; around 94% are singletons. The specimen comprised CD4+ or CD8+ T cells sorted from blood, sampled in a trial of the OX40 agonist ivuxolimab. The receptor set was obtained from an adult with an advanced solid tumor such as melanoma, head and neck, liver or kidney cancer.

The rearrangement uses TRBV7-2 and TRBJ1-3, with 7 positions matching TRBD1. Looked up from germline, CDR1 is SGHTA and CDR2 is FQGNSA. After removal of 5 bases from V and 3 bases from J, the junction contained 7 bases not matched to a gene. The CDR3 is 15 amino acids. The CDR3 nucleotides are TGTGCCAGCAGCCTGGGACAGACCCATGGAAACACCATATATTTT. This codes for CASSLGQTHGNTIYF.

The chain employs TRBV27 and TRBJ1-5, with TRBD1 identical over 7 bases. The germline V gene encodes CDR1 MNHEY and CDR2 SMNVEV (reference sequence). The CDR3 consists of 16 residues. V gave up 6 bases and J gave up 7 bases; unmatched junction bases: 15. The CDR3 nucleotides read TGTGCCAGCAGCCAACTCACAGGGGCGGGGGGCCAGCCCCAGCATTTT. Its protein is CASSQLTGAGGQPQHF.

This chain connects TRBV7-2 to TRBJ2-3; the D gene is possibly TRBD2 (5 bases). Per germline, CDR1 SGHTA and CDR2 FQGNSA. The CDR3 has 13 residues. Trimming shortened V by 4 bases and J by 6 bases, and 11 bases separated the two germline ends. CDR3 sequence: CASSSLGVDTQYF. The DNA of the CDR3 is TGTGCCAGCAGCTCCCTCGGGGTGGATACGCAGTATTTT.

The chain employs TRBV5-1 and TRBJ2-6; the match to TRBD1 covers 9 bases. This CDR3 contains 18 residues. The trim removed 4 bases at V and 0 bases at J, leaving 8 bases unmatched. From germline, CDR1 is SGHRS and CDR2 YFSETQ. The CDR3 sequence: CASSLLRGQGSGANVLTF. The CDR3, as DNA: TGCGCCAGCAGCCTCCTCCGGGGACAGGGCTCTGGGGCCAACGTCCTGACTTTC.

The rearrangement links TRBV7-6 to TRBJ1-1, with TRBD1 matching 7 bases. Germline CDR1 is SGHVS and CDR2 is FNYEAQ. The CDR3 sequence is 16 residues long. V dropped 1 base and J dropped 1; count of bases not matched to a gene: 6. Written as DNA, the CDR3 is TGTGCCAGCAGCTTAGATAGGGGGCGTAAGAACACTGAAGCTTTCTTT. Its protein product is CASSLDRGRKNTEAFF.

The genes are TRBV5-1 and TRBJ1-1, with D tentatively TRBD1 (5 bases). V was trimmed by 4 bases and J by 1 base, leaving 14 bases between them. CDR1 is SGHRS, CDR2 YFSETQ, per germline. This CDR3 comprises 15 residues. Here the CDR3 DNA reads TGCGCCAGCAGCCCACTAGGGGCCAAGAACACTGAAGCTTTCTTT. Its translation is CASSPLGAKNTEAFF.

This sequence joins TRBV6-6 and TRBJ1-3; 7 bases align to TRBD1. The V and J ends lost 5 bases and 6 bases, in that order; junction bases with no gene match: 7. The CDR3 length is 14 residues. Germline lookup yields CDR1 MNHNY and CDR2 SVGAGI (reference sequence). CDR3 nucleotides: TGTGCCAGCAGTCGTGACAGGGCCCTAAACACCATATATTTT. Its protein is CASSRDRALNTIYF.

The chain links TRBV18 to TRBJ2-7; D not certain. In germline, CDR1 is KGHSH, CDR2 LQKENI. The CDR3 is made up of 11 amino acids. Trimming removed 2 bases at V and 2 bases at J, with 1 base between. Here the CDR3 DNA reads TGTGCCAGCTCACCAGCCTACGAGCAGTACTTC. Its protein product is CASSPAYEQYF.

The rearrangement joins TRBV5-8 to TRBJ2-3; 7 bases map to TRBD2. This CDR3 contains 16 residues. Germline lookup yields CDR1 SGHTS and CDR2 YDEGEE. Germline trimming cut 4 bases from V and 0 bases from J; bases unmatched to any gene: 8. The CDR3 loop reads CASSHRLAASTDTQYF. In nucleotides, the CDR3 is TGTGCCAGCAGCCATAGACTAGCCGCTAGCACAGATACGCAGTATTTT.

This chain connects TRBV4-2 to TRBJ2-2, with unresolved D. CDR1 LGHNA and CDR2 YNFKEQ come from the germline V gene. The V end lost 6 bases, the J end lost 4 bases, and 9 bases lay between the germline ends. This CDR3 contains 13 residues. In DNA, the CDR3 is TGTGCCAGCAGGGAAGCCAGCACCGGGGAGCTGTTTTTT. It specifies CASREASTGELFF.